One and the same sample provided the 15 T cell receptor beta chains below, sequenced in a study of T cell repertoires in ileal Crohn's disease (dated by TCRdb to about 2019). The time point label of this sample denotes: inflamed ileum from the surgical specimen. Library prep was done by the immunoSEQ multiplex PCR assay. In TCRdb, the immuneACCESS table is reduced to in-frame sequences with V and J assigned. These tables do not hold every clone; where another copy was compared, an unresolved V gene accounts for under half, and the others remain unexplained. Recorded for this sample are roughly 5,800 clones; roughly 82% of them occurred a single time. Of the sample, 20% to 25% is held by the ten largest clones. Sample: ileal tissue. The receptors stem from an adult with Crohn's disease.

CDR3 protein: CASSTGAGGFYEQYF. CDR3 DNA: TGTGCCAGCAGCACCGGGGCAGGGGGGTTCTACGAGCAGTACTTC. This chain links TRBV7-2 with TRBJ2-7, with D possibly matching TRBD1 (7 bases). V was clipped by 5 bases and J by 3 bases, with 17 bases between them. CDR1 is SGHTA, CDR2 FQGNSA, per germline. The CDR3 sequence is 15 residues long.

The chain has TRBV6-6 and TRBJ1-1; D is unclear. The CDR3 runs to 10 residues. Germline-derived CDR1 and CDR2 are MNHNY and SVGAGI (reference sequence). CDR3 residues: CTSRNTEAFF. Written as DNA, the CDR3 is TGTACTTCAAGGAACACTGAAGCTTTCTTT.

In this sample, this clone turned up once. The V call is TRBV4-1, the J call TRBJ2-5, with D possibly TRBD1 on 7 matching bases. From germline, CDR1 is MGHRA and CDR2 YSYEKL. The CDR3 sequence is 19 residues long. The ends were cut back, 1 base at V and 5 bases at J, with 26 bases in the middle. As DNA, the CDR3 is TGCGCCAGCAGCCAAGTTGACAGGAGGGGGCCTTTTTTCTCGGAGACCCAGTACTTC. Protein: CASSQVDRRGPFFSETQYF.

The rearrangement uses TRBV30 and TRBJ2-3; 11 bases agree with TRBD2. CDR3 length: 16 amino acids. Germline CDR1 GTSNPN, CDR2 SVGIG (reference sequence). The V segment lost 2 bases and the J segment 2 bases; nucleotides outside the gene matches: 6. This CDR3 is CAWSIFSGGATDTQYF. The CDR3 DNA sequence: TGTGCCTGGAGTATTTTTAGCGGGGGGGCCACAGATACGCAGTATTTT.

CDR3 residues: CASSPEGRGYEQYF. The CDR3 coding sequence is TGTGCCAGCAGCCCGGAGGGGAGGGGGTACGAGCAGTACTTC. The chain joins TRBV5-4 to TRBJ2-7, with D tentatively TRBD2 (7 bases). This CDR3 has 14 amino acids. The germline V and J ends were trimmed by 4 bases and 4 bases, with 15 bases remaining between them. Germline V gene sequence: CDR1 SGHNT, CDR2 YYREEE (reference sequence).

The J gene is TRBJ1-6, the V gene TRBV6-4; tentatively, D is TRBD1 (5 bases). Germline V gene data show CDR1 as MRHNA and CDR2 as SNTAGT. V was shortened by 3 bases and J by 7 bases, with 7 bases between the two germline ends. The CDR3 is 13 residues long. CDR3 loop: CASSDRDNSPLHF. The CDR3 bases are TGTGCCAGCAGTGATAGGGACAATTCACCCCTCCACTTT.

This sequence joins TRBV18 and TRBJ1-1; D is perhaps TRBD1 (5 bases). Germline CDR1 KGHSH, CDR2 LQKENI. The CDR3 is 17 amino acids. Trimming took off 2 bases at V and 0 bases at J, with 16 bases between the two ends. CDR3: CASSPIRQRTMNTEAFF. CDR3 DNA: TGTGCCAGCTCACCAATCAGACAGCGAACAATGAACACTGAAGCTTTCTTT.

This clone occurred a few times. The V call is TRBV5-4, the J call TRBJ1-2, with 7 nucleotides matching TRBD1. The CDR3 is 14 amino acids. Germline CDR1 and CDR2: SGHNT and YYREEE (reference sequence). J was trimmed by 4 bases and V by 4 bases; bases with no gene match: 7. The CDR3 protein is CASSPPGTVYGYTF. The DNA for the CDR3 is TGTGCCAGCAGCCCTCCGGGGACAGTCTATGGCTACACCTTC.

The chain employs TRBV7-3 and TRBJ2-1; D tentatively fits TRBD1 or TRBD2 (5 bases each). The CDR3 extends over 15 amino acids. Per germline, CDR1 SGHTA and CDR2 FQGTGA. V dropped 4 bases and J dropped 1 base, with 11 bases sitting between them. The CDR3 reads CASSSGAPSYNEQFF. The CDR3 bases are TGTGCCAGCAGCTCCGGGGCCCCTTCCTACAATGAGCAGTTCTTC.

This rearrangement joins TRBV5-6 to TRBJ2-1; D may be TRBD1 or TRBD2 (6 bases each). V shed 2 bases and J shed 0 bases, with 12 bases lying between them. CDR1 and CDR2 from the germline V gene are SGHDT and YYEEEE. CDR3 size: 16 residues. CDR3 sequence (DNA): TGTGCCAGCAGCTTTGAGGGGGGCCTCTCCTACAATGAGCAGTTCTTC. Its protein product is CASSFEGGLSYNEQFF.

This clone was recorded a few times. The J gene is TRBJ1-1, the V gene TRBV5-1; a possible D gene is TRBD1 (5 bases). The ends were cut back, 4 bases at V and 6 bases at J, with 16 bases in the middle. The V gene's germline CDR1 is SGHRS and CDR2 YFSETQ. The CDR3 contains 14 residues. Here the CDR3 reads CASSNAGLGAEAFF. The CDR3 region has the DNA TGCGCCAGCAGCAACGCAGGATTAGGGGCTGAAGCTTTCTTT.

The chain uses TRBV6-6 and TRBJ1-2; 7 positions agree with TRBD1. Germline loops: CDR1 MNHNY, CDR2 SVGAGI (reference sequence). The junction had 7 bases not matched to a gene; V was cut back by 6 bases and J by 3 bases. The CDR3 length is 14 residues. As DNA, the CDR3 is TGTGCCAGCAGCCACGGGACAGACTACTATGGCTACACCTTC. This gives the protein CASSHGTDYYGYTF.

This chain connects TRBV11-2 to TRBJ2-7; D might be TRBD2 (5 bases). CDR1 SGHAT and CDR2 FQNNGV come from the germline V gene. This CDR3 spans 16 amino acids. Trimming left V 5 bases short and J 3 bases short, with 20 bases between. The CDR3 coding sequence is TGTGCCAGCAGCCCGGTCCCGAGGGCGAAGGGCTACGAGCAGTACTTC. It yields the protein CASSPVPRAKGYEQYF.

The V gene is TRBV7-3, the J gene TRBJ2-7; possibly TRBD2 for D (5 bases). CDR3 size: 15 residues. In germline, CDR1 is SGHTA, CDR2 FQGTGA. Trimming left V 2 bases short and J 1 base short, with 12 bases between. Here the CDR3 reads CASSLSGVGSYEQYF. The DNA of the CDR3 is TGTGCCAGCAGCTTATCCGGGGTCGGTTCCTACGAGCAGTACTTC.

This rearrangement joins TRBV5-4 to TRBJ2-5, with 12 bases fitting TRBD2. Germline CDR1 and CDR2: SGHNT and YYREEE (reference sequence). J gave up 5 bases and V 4 bases, and 9 bases lay outside the gene matches. The CDR3 runs to 16 residues. The CDR3 nucleotides read TGTGCCAGCAGCCCCCAACTAGCGGGGGGTCGGGAGACCCAGTACTTC. It translates to CASSPQLAGGRETQYF. The full variable domain, rest sourced from reference TRBV5-4 and TRBJ2-5, is ETGVTQSPTHLIKTRGQQVTLRCSSQSGHNTVSWYQQALGQGPQFIFQYYREEENGRGNFPPRFSGLQFPNYSSELNVNALELDDSALYLCASSPQLAGGRETQYFGPGTRLLVL.